This entry describes one T cell receptor (beta chain). What it binds is unknown. The data stem from a study of T-cell memory formation after mild COVID-19. In germline, CDR1 is LGHDT, CDR2 YNNKEL (reference sequence). Trimming took 0 bases from V and 10 from J, leaving 19 bases between them. The CDR3 has 17 residues. Constant-segment-primed 5'RACE gave TCR alpha and TCR beta cDNA libraries with sample barcodes and UMIs. In TCRdb, the 5' RACE reads were re-called with MiXCR into one record per CDR3 protein. The table includes about 180,000 distinct CDR3 sequences, roughly 16% detected once. Study findings and constraints: Researchers found some responding clones in pre-infection memory, a sign that cross-reactive memory joined. The authors did not confirm SARS-CoV-2 specificity of second-wave clones peaking day 37. Of the contracting clones, CD4+ ones lay mainly in CM and EM, and CD8+ ones in EMRA.

Sequencing was done on a sample of PBMCs or a T cell subset sorted from them (not recorded which). The J gene is TRBJ1-6, the V gene TRBV3-1, with D possibly matching TRBD1 (5 bases). The sequence came from an adult woman who had mild COVID-19 (a few samples of this study predate the infection). Cell type and time point are not known. The CDR3 loop is CASSQDLGATRDSPLHF. In nucleotides, the CDR3 is TGTGCCAGCAGCCAAGATCTCGGGGCGACACGGGACTCACCCCTCCACTTT.